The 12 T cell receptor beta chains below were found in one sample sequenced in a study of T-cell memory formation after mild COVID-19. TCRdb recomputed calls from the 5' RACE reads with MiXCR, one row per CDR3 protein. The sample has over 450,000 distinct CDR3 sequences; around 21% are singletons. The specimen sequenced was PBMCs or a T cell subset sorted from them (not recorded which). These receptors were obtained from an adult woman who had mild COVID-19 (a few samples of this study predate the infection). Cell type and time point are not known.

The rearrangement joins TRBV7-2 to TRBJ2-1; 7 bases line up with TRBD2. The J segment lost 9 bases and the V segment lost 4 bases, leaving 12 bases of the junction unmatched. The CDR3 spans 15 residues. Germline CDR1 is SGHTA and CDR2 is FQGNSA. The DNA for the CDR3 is TGTGCCAGCAGCTCCCTCGGGGCGGGAGACTCTGAGCAGTTCTTC. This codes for CASSSLGAGDSEQFF.

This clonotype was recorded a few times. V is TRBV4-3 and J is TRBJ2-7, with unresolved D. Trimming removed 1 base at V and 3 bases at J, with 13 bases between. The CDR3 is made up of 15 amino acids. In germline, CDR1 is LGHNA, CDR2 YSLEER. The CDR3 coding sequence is TGCGCCAGCAGCCAAGGATGGCTACCAAGCTACGAGCAGTACTTC. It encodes CASSQGWLPSYEQYF.

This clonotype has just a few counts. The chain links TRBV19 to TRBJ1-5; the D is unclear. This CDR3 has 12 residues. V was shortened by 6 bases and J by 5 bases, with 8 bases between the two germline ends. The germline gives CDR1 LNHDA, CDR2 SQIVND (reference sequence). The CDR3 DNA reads TGTGCCAGTAGGGACGGATATCAGCCCCAGCATTTT. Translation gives CASRDGYQPQHF.

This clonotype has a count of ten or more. The CDR3 spells CASSLGLAADTQYF. CDR3 coding DNA: TGTGCCAGCAGCTTAGGACTAGCAGCAGATACGCAGTATTTT. This chain links TRBV7-3 with TRBJ2-3, with 8 bases aligning to TRBD2. CDR3 size: 14 residues. Germline CDR1 is SGHTA and CDR2 is FQGTGA. The trim removed 2 bases at V and 4 bases at J, leaving 2 bases unmatched.

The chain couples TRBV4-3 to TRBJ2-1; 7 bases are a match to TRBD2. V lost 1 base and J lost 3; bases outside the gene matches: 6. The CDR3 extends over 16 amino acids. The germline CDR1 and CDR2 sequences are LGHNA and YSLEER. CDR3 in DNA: TGCGCCAGCAGCCAAGGGGGGAGCGGGAACTACAATGAGCAGTTCTTC. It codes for CASSQGGSGNYNEQFF.

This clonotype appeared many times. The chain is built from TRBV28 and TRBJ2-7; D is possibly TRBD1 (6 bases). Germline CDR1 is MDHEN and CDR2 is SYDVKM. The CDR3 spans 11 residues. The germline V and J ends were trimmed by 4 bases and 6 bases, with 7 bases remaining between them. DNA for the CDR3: TGTGCCAGCAGTTACAGGGTCGAGCAGTACTTC. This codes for CASSYRVEQYF.

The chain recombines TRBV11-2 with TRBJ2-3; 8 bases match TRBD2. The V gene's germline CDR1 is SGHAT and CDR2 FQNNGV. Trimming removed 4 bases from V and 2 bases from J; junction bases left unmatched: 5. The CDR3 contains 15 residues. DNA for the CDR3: TGTGCCAGCAGCTCTAGCGGGTCCAACACAGATACGCAGTATTTT. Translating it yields CASSSSGSNTDTQYF.

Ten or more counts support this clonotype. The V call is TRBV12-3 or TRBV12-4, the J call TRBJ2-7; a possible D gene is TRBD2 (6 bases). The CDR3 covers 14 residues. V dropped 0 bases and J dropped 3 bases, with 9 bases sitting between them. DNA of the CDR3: TGTGCCAGCAGTTTAGCGGGCGGGGACTACGAGCAGTACTTC. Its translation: CASSLAGGDYEQYF.

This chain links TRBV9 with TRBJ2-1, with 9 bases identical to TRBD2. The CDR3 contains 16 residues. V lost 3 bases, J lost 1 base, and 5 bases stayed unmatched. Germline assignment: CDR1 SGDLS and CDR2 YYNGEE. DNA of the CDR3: TGTGCCAGCAGCGCACGACTAGCGGTTTCCTACAATGAGCAGTTCTTC. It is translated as CASSARLAVSYNEQFF.

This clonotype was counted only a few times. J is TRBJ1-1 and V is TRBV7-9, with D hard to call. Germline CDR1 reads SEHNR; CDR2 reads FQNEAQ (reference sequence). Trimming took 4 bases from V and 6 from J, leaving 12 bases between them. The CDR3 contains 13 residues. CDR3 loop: CASSSPAKAEAFF. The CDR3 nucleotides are TGTGCCAGCAGCTCGCCCGCTAAGGCTGAAGCTTTCTTT.

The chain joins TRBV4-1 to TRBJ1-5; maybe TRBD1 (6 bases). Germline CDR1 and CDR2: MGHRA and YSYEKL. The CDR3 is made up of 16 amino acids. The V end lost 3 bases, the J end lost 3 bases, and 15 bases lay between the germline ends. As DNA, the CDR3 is TGCGCCAGCAGCCATGGGGGCAGCGCCAACAATCAGCCCCAGCATTTT. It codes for CASSHGGSANNQPQHF.

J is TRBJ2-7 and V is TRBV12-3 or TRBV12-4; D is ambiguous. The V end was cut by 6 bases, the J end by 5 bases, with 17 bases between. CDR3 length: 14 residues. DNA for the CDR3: TGTGCCAGCAGCTCCACCGGCCGACTGGACGAGCAGTACTTC. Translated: CASSSTGRLDEQYF.